The clone carrying this T cell receptor (beta chain) was picked up many times. TCRdb used MiXCR to reprocess the 5' RACE reads, holding one entry per CDR3 protein. The data hold 55,000 to 65,000 distinct CDR3 sequences, with 15% to 20% observed a single time. The data were obtained in a study of T cells of healthy individuals. Germline values: CDR1 SGHTA, CDR2 FQGNSA. The CDR3 is made up of 15 amino acids. V was clipped by 2 bases and J by 3 bases; unmatched bases: 4. The receptor was isolated from a human donor in good health. The chain links TRBV7-2 to TRBJ2-7, with 10 bases matching TRBD2. Here the CDR3 reads CASSLLGTSVYEQYF. In DNA, the CDR3 is TGTGCCAGCAGCTTATTAGGGACTAGCGTCTACGAGCAGTACTTC.